This T cell receptor beta chain was found in a study of post-analysis software for immune sequencing data. Study in general: Relapsing-remitting, secondary progressive and progressive-relapsing forms of multiple sclerosis all featured among disease courses. The study, taken as a whole, reports: Patients carried roughly 5 TRBV segments more frequently than controls did, and TRBV5-6, TRBV5-1 and TRBV20-1 were among them. Multiple sclerosis patients showed significantly lower normalized Chao1 diversity than controls did.

V lost 3 bases and J 2 bases, leaving 12 bases between the germline ends. Per germline, CDR1 SGDLS and CDR2 YYNGEE. The CDR3 runs to 14 residues. To note about this clonotype: The antigen is undetermined.

Prepared TCR beta cDNA libraries contained unique molecular identifiers. Input populations of roughly 0.95 to 10 million T cells gave rise to 500,000 to 600,000 cDNA molecules. TCRdb processed the PCR reads anew with MiXCR; each CDR3 protein has one entry. The data show 750,000 to 950,000 distinct CDR3 sequences, about half seen once. The chain uses TRBV9 and TRBJ2-7; D uncertain. Sequencing was performed on blood. This TCR derives from a girl aged 10-17 years with multiple sclerosis. CDR3 amino acids: CASSASGRTYEQYF. The DNA of the CDR3 is TGTGCCAGCAGCGCCTCGGGCAGGACCTACGAGCAGTACTTC.